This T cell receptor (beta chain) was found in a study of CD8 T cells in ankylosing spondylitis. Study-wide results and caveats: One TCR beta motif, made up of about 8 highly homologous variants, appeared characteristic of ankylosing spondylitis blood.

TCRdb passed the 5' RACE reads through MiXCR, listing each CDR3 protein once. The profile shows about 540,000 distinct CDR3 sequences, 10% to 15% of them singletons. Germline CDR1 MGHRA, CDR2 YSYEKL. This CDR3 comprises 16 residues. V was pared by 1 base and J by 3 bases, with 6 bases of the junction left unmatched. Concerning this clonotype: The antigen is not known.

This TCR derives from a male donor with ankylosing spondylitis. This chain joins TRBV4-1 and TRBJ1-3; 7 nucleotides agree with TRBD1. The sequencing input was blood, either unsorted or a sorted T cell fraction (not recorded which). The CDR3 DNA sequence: TGCGCCAGCAGCCAAGGAAGGGGGCGATATGGAAACACCATATATTTT. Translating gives CASSQGRGRYGNTIYF.